These 24 T cell receptor beta chains share one sample of origin, sequenced in a study of T cells in tumors after PD-1 blockade. Clones were read by immunoSEQ multiplex PCR, and TCRdb kept only the in-frame ones, dropping some. The sample has tens of thousands of clones; less than 85% are singletons. The source material was PBMCs, sampled after anti-PD-1 treatment. Source of these receptors: a human donor with basal cell carcinoma.

The chain uses TRBV30 and TRBJ1-3, with a tentative D call TRBD1 (6 bases). Germline V gene data show CDR1 as GTSNPN and CDR2 as SVGIG (reference sequence). Deletions cut 2 bases from V and 0 bases from J, with 11 bases between. This CDR3 is built from 15 residues. The CDR3: CAWSYRAFSGNTIYF. CDR3 sequence (DNA): TGTGCCTGGAGTTACAGGGCCTTCTCTGGAAACACCATATATTTT.

The chain recombines TRBV2 with TRBJ1-5; TRBD1 might be the D (6 bases). The germline CDR1 and CDR2 sequences are SNHLY and FYNNEI. The CDR3 loop spans 14 amino acids. The V end was cut by 6 bases, the J end by 4 bases, with 13 bases between. CDR3 sequence: CASRDGQSNQPQHF. The CDR3 coding sequence is TGTGCCAGCAGAGACGGACAGTCTAATCAGCCCCAGCATTTT. Supplemented by reference TRBV2 and TRBJ1-5, the full variable domain reads EPEVTQTPSHQVTQMGQEVILRCVPISNHLYFYWYRQILGQKVEFLVSFYNNEISEKSEIFDDQFSVERPDGSNFTLKIRSTKLEDSAMYFCASRDGQSNQPQHFGDGTRLSIL.

V gene TRBV10-2 combines with J gene TRBJ1-2; 8 nucleotides line up with TRBD1. The CDR3 is 15 amino acids. The trim removed 4 bases at V and 3 bases at J, leaving 7 bases unmatched. CDR1 is WSHSY and CDR2 is SAAADI in the germline V gene. The CDR3 nucleotides are TGCGCCAGCAGTGGCATGGGACAGGCTTACTATGGCTACACCTTC. This codes for CASSGMGQAYYGYTF.

V and J are TRBV29-1 and TRBJ2-5, with D unresolved. The CDR3 sequence is 12 residues long. V lost 6 bases and J 5 bases, leaving 13 bases between the germline ends. Germline CDR1 SQVTM, CDR2 ANQGSEA. CDR3: CSVLRSMETQYF. The CDR3 DNA sequence: TGCAGCGTCCTGCGGTCTATGGAGACCCAGTACTTC.

The chain joins TRBV30 to TRBJ2-7; 10 bases fit TRBD2. Germline values: CDR1 GTSNPN, CDR2 SVGIG (reference sequence). V lost 4 bases, J lost 4 bases, and 7 bases stayed unmatched. The CDR3 runs 14 residues. CDR3 bases: TGTGCCTGGATGGTAGCGGGGGGCACTTACGAGCAGTACTTC. This translates into CAWMVAGGTYEQYF.

There are a few counts of this clone. CDR3 region: CAWSFEEGGEKLFF. The CDR3 DNA sequence: TGTGCCTGGTCGTTCGAGGAGGGAGGGGAAAAACTGTTTTTT. The V and J genes are TRBV30 and TRBJ1-4; D is ambiguous. CDR3 size: 14 residues. Germline V gives CDR1 GTSNPN, CDR2 SVGIG (reference sequence). Trimming left V 5 bases short and J 8 bases short, with 18 bases between.

V gene TRBV5-1 combines with J gene TRBJ1-2, with a possible D match to TRBD1 (6 bases). The CDR3 is 16 amino acids. Trimming stripped 4 bases from V and 0 bases from J, with 16 bases between. The germline V gene encodes CDR1 SGHRS and CDR2 YFSETQ. The CDR3 DNA reads as TGCGCCAGCAGCCACAGGGACGGACTAGCTAACTATGGCTACACCTTC. It yields the protein CASSHRDGLANYGYTF.

The V and J genes are TRBV7-8 and TRBJ2-5, with D perhaps TRBD1 (8 bases). V was trimmed by 5 bases and J by 4 bases, leaving 26 bases between them. Germline V CDR1 and CDR2: SGHVS, FQNEAQ. The CDR3 extends over 18 amino acids. CDR3 nucleotide sequence: TGTGCCAGCAGCCTTAAGAAGGAAACAGGGGGGGATGTAGAGACCCAGTACTTC. This codes for CASSLKKETGGDVETQYF.

The chain has TRBV27 and TRBJ1-6; 10 bases map to TRBD1. Germline CDR1 MNHEY, CDR2 SMNVEV (reference sequence). The CDR3 spans 16 residues. Unmatched junction bases numbered 7, after V lost 4 bases and J lost 7 bases. CDR3 DNA sequence: TGTGCCAGCAGTTCCAGACAGGGGGCGAGGAATTCACCCCTCCACTTT. This sequence encodes CASSSRQGARNSPLHF.

The genes are TRBV7-8 and TRBJ1-6; a possible D gene is TRBD1 (5 bases). Trimming left V 3 bases short and J 7 bases short, with 13 bases between. The CDR3 is 15 amino acids. Germline V gene sequence: CDR1 SGHVS, CDR2 FQNEAQ. CDR3: CASSFGSGGNSPLHF. DNA of the CDR3: TGTGCCAGCAGCTTTGGCAGTGGGGGGAATTCACCCCTCCACTTT.

The chain couples TRBV30 to TRBJ1-5, with D maybe TRBD1 (6 bases). There are 15 residues in the CDR3. CDR1 is GTSNPN, CDR2 SVGIG, per germline (reference sequence). Trimming cost V 1 base and J 2 bases, with 12 bases left between them. As DNA, the CDR3 is TGTGCCTGGAGTGCGGGGGCGGTCGGCAATCAGCCCCAGCATTTT. It yields the protein CAWSAGAVGNQPQHF.

The V gene is TRBV6-5, the J gene TRBJ2-3; TRBD1 agrees at 9 bases. Germline-derived CDR1 and CDR2 are MNHEY and SVGAGI. This CDR3 is 14 amino acids long. Losses at the gene ends were 11 bases for V and 4 bases for J; bases not matched to a gene: 10. This CDR3 reads CACQKDRGADTQYF. The CDR3 DNA reads as TGTGCCTGCCAAAAGGACAGGGGCGCAGATACGCAGTATTTT.

CDR3 nucleotide sequence: TGCAGTGCTAGTTATGACAGCACAGATCAGCCCCAGCATTTT. It is translated as CSASYDSTDQPQHF. V gene TRBV20-1 combines with J gene TRBJ1-5, with TRBD1 as a possible D gene (5 bases). Per the germline V gene, CDR1 is DFQATT and CDR2 is SNEGSKA (reference sequence). This CDR3 spans 14 amino acids. Trimming took off 3 bases at V and 5 bases at J, with 14 bases between the two ends.

The chain carries TRBV6-5 and TRBJ2-5, with TRBD2 matching over 12 bases. CDR1 and CDR2 from the germline V gene are MNHEY and SVGAGI. The CDR3 has 14 residues. V dropped 4 bases and J dropped 7; count of bases not matched to a gene: 4. In DNA form, the CDR3 reads TGTGCCAGCAGTTCCGGACTAGCGGGGTGGACCCAGTACTTC. Its protein product is CASSSGLAGWTQYF.

V gene TRBV5-1 combines with J gene TRBJ2-1; 7 positions match TRBD1. Germline V lookup: CDR1 SGHRS, CDR2 YFSETQ. This CDR3 contains 13 residues. J gave up 1 base and V 7 bases, and 2 bases lay outside the gene matches. The CDR3 DNA is TGCGCCAGCTCCAGGGGGTCCTACAATGAGCAGTTCTTC. This codes for CASSRGSYNEQFF. Full variable domain (missing parts from reference TRBV5-1 and TRBJ2-1): KAGVTQTPRYLIKTRGQQVTLSCSPISGHRSVSWYQQTPGQGLQFLFEYFSETQRNKGNFPGRFSGRQFSNSRSEMNVSTLELGDSALYLCASSRGSYNEQFFGPGTRLTVL.

This chain uses TRBV18 with TRBJ1-5; TRBD1 matches 8 bases. Germline V lookup: CDR1 KGHSH, CDR2 LQKENI. The J segment lost 5 bases and the V segment lost 6 bases, leaving 6 bases of the junction unmatched. This CDR3 contains 14 residues. The DNA of the CDR3 is TGTGCCAGCTCTCGGACAGGGACGGATCAGCCCCAGCATTTT. Translation: CASSRTGTDQPQHF.

V usage is TRBV12-5 and J usage is TRBJ2-3; 7 bases match TRBD1. This CDR3 comprises 15 residues. V shed 3 bases and J 5 bases; nucleotides not matched to a gene: 8. The germline gives CDR1 LGHNT, CDR2 FRNRAP. The CDR3: CASGLLGGRVDTQYF. Written as DNA, the CDR3 is TGTGCTAGTGGTTTATTAGGGGGCCGGGTAGATACGCAGTATTTT. Complete variable domain (other parts from reference TRBV12-5 and TRBJ2-3): DARVTQTPRHKVTEMGQEVTMRCQPILGHNTVFWYRQTMMQGLELLAYFRNRAPLDDSGMPKDRFSAEMPDATLATLKIQPSEPRDSAVYFCASGLLGGRVDTQYFGPGTRLTVL.

This clone was counted once. At one end, the junction sequence differs from germline, possibly due to a read error. The chain combines TRBV27 with TRBJ2-7; D uncertain. Germline V CDR1 and CDR2: MNHEY, SMNVEV (reference sequence). The CDR3 extends over 11 amino acids. DNA for the CDR3: TGTGCCAGCAGTTTATTGAGCCCCGGTCACTTC. It yields the protein CASSLLSPGHF.

This clone has just one count. This chain connects TRBV19 to TRBJ2-5, with unresolved D. V lost 5 bases, J lost 4 bases, and 14 bases lay in between. Germline V CDR1 and CDR2: LNHDA, SQIVND (reference sequence). CDR3 length: 14 residues. The CDR3 reads CASSLGTSPETQYF. CDR3 sequence (DNA): TGTGCCAGTAGTCTGGGAACATCCCCAGAGACCCAGTACTTC.

J is TRBJ1-2 and V is TRBV30; D remains unclear. Germline CDR1 reads GTSNPN; CDR2 reads SVGIG (reference sequence). There are 11 residues in the CDR3. Trimming took off 1 base at V and 4 bases at J, with 4 bases between the two ends. CDR3 in DNA: TGTGCCTGGAGTGGGACCTATGGCTACACCTTC. Encoded protein: CAWSGTYGYTF.

This sequence joins TRBV20-1 and TRBJ1-5, with D possibly matching TRBD1 (5 bases). Germline loops: CDR1 DFQATT, CDR2 SNEGSKA (reference sequence). The CDR3 length is 15 residues. The V and J ends lost 3 bases and 1 base respectively, with 13 bases between them. Here the CDR3 DNA reads TGCAGTGCTAGTGCAACAGGAGGAAGCAATCAGCCCCAGCATTTT. Protein sequence: CSASATGGSNQPQHF.

The chain has TRBV6-5 and TRBJ1-4; TRBD1 is a possible D gene (5 bases). This CDR3 spans 15 amino acids. The germline CDR1 and CDR2 sequences are MNHEY and SVGAGI. With 2 bases removed from V and 3 bases from J, the gap between germline ends came to 10 bases. CDR3 sequence: CASSYGGRPNEKLFF. The DNA for the CDR3 is TGTGCCAGCAGTTACGGGGGACGGCCTAATGAAAAACTGTTTTTT.

This chain connects TRBV24-1 to TRBJ1-2; the D is unclear. The CDR3 has 12 residues. The germline V and J ends were trimmed by 1 base and 7 bases, with 6 bases remaining between them. Germline lookup yields CDR1 KGHDR and CDR2 SFDVKD. The CDR3 here is CATSDFWGGYTF. In DNA, the CDR3 is TGTGCCACCAGTGATTTTTGGGGTGGCTACACCTTC.

The chain joins TRBV5-8 to TRBJ2-7, with a weak D call TRBD1 (5 bases). The V gene's germline CDR1 is SGHTS and CDR2 YDEGEE. CDR3 length equals 15 residues. With 2 bases removed from V and 7 bases from J, the gap between germline ends came to 19 bases. CDR3 in amino acids: CASSFMKTAPGEQYF. For the CDR3, the DNA is TGTGCCAGCAGCTTTATGAAGACAGCCCCCGGGGAGCAGTACTTC.